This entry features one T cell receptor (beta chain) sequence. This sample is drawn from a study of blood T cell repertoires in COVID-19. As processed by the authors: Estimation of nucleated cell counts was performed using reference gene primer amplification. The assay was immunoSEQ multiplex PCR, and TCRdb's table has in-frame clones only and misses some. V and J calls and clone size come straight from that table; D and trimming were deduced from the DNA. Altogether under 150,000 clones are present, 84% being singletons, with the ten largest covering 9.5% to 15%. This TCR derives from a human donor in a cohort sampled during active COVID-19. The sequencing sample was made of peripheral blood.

Here the CDR3 reads CASRYQGGETQYF. Here the CDR3 DNA reads TGTGCCAGCAGATATCAGGGAGGGGAGACCCAGTACTTC. The rearrangement links TRBV6-5 to TRBJ2-5, with TRBD2 matching over 7 bases. The J segment lost 5 bases and the V segment lost 6 bases, leaving 6 bases of the junction unmatched. Germline assignment: CDR1 MNHEY and CDR2 SVGAGI. The CDR3 extends over 13 amino acids.